This T cell receptor (beta chain) was documented in a study of cytomegalovirus exposure and HLA in healthy donors. Study summary: The approximately 120 validation repertoires were produced on the same platform as the 650 to 800 repertoires of the first cohort. This was reported in a later analysis. Points from the study as a whole: Rare TCR sequences predominated, though certain public TCRs were found in many donors. First-cohort TCR clusters tended to co-occur in the 130 or so validation repertoires, a later analysis found. Cytomegalovirus-associated TCR beta chains were listed, numbering 150 to 200.

This CDR3 comprises 13 residues. The V gene's germline CDR1 is SGHVS and CDR2 FQNEAQ. Trimming left V 0 bases short and J 6 bases short, with 9 bases between. Measured with immunoSEQ multiplex PCR; TCRdb has only the in-frame clones, and not every one. The sample holds 130,000 to 150,000 clones, about nine tenths seen once. A word on this clone: Antigen unknown.

The chain links TRBV7-8 to TRBJ2-7; D is ambiguous. Sequencing was done on a sample of PBMCs. This receptor was taken from a woman between 25 and 40 years old in good health and CMV-seropositive. The chain's CDR3 is CASSLAIVAEQYF. The DNA of the CDR3 is TGTGCCAGCAGCTTAGCGATTGTAGCCGAGCAGTACTTC.